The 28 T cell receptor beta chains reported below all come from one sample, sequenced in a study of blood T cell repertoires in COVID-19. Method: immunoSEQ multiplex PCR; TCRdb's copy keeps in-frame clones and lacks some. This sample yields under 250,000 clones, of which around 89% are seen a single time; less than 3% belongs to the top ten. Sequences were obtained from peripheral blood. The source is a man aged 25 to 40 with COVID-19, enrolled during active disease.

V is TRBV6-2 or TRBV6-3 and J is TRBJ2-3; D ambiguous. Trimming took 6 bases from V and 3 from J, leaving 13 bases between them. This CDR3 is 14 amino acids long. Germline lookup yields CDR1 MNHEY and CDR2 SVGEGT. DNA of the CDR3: TGTGCCAGCAGCAAGACTTCAAGGACAGATACGCAGTATTTT. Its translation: CASSKTSRTDTQYF.

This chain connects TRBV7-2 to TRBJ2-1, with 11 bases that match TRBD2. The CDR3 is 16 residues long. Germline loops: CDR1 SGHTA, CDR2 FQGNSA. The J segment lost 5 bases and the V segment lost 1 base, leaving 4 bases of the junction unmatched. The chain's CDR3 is CASSLGSGGANNEQFF. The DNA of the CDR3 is TGTGCCAGCAGCTTAGGTAGCGGGGGGGCAAACAATGAGCAGTTCTTC.

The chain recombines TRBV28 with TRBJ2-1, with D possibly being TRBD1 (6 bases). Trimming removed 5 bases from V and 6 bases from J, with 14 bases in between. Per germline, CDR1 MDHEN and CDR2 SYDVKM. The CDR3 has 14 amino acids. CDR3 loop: CASSPGTSSNEQFF. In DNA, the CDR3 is TGTGCCAGCAGTCCCGGGACATCCAGCAATGAGCAGTTCTTC. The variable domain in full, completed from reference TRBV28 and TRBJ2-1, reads DVKVTQSSRYLVKRTGEKVFLECVQDMDHENMFWYRQDPGLGLRLIYFSYDVKMKEKGDIPEGYSVSREKKERFSLILESASTNQTSMYLCASSPGTSSNEQFFGPGTRLTVL.

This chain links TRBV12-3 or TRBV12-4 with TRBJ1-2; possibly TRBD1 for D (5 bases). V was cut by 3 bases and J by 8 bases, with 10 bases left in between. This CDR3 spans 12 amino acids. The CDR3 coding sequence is TGTGCCAGCAGTTTGGGGACTAAGGGCTACACCTTC. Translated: CASSLGTKGYTF.

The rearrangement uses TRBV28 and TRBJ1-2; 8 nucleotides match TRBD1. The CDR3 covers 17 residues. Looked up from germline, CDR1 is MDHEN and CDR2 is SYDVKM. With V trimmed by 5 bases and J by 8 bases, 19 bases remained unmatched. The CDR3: CASSQTSLRTGLRGYTF. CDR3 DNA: TGTGCCAGCAGTCAAACCAGCCTAAGGACAGGGCTACGGGGCTACACCTTC.

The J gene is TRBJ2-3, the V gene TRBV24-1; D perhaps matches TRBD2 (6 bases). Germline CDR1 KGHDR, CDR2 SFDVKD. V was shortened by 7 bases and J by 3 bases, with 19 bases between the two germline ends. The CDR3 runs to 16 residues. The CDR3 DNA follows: TGTGCCACCAGCACAACTGGTGGGAGGACGACAGATACGCAGTATTTT. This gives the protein CATSTTGGRTTDTQYF.

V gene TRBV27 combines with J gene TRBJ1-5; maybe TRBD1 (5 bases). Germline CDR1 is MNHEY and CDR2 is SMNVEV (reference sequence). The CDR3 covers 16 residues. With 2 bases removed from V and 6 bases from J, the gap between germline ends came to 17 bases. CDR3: CASSLRGAGYGQPQHF. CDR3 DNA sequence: TGTGCCAGCAGTTTACGCGGAGCAGGGTATGGTCAGCCCCAGCATTTT.

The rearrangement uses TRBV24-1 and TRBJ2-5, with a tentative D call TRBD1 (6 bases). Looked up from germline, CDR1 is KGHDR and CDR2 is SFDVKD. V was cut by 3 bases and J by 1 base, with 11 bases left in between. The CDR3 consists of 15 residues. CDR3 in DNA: TGTGCCACCAGTGATCCCGGGACACTCCAAGAGACCCAGTACTTC. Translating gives CATSDPGTLQETQYF.

The CDR3 DNA is TGTGCCAGTATTCCGAGGGGGGGCACTAGCAATCAGCCCCAGCATTTT. Protein product: CASIPRGGTSNQPQHF. This chain joins TRBV19 and TRBJ1-5; a possible D gene is TRBD1 (6 bases). The germline CDR1 and CDR2 sequences are LNHDA and SQIVND (reference sequence). V was trimmed by 7 bases and J by 0 bases, leaving 16 bases between them. The CDR3 consists of 16 residues.

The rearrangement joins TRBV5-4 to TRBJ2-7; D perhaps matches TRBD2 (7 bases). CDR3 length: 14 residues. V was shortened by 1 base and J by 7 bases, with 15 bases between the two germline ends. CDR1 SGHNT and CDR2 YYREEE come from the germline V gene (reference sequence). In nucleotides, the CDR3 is TGTGCCAGCAGCTTGCGCGGGGGCCCTTTGGAGCAGTACTTC. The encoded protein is CASSLRGGPLEQYF. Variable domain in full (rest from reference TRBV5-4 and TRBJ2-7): ETGVTQSPTHLIKTRGQQVTLRCSSQSGHNTVSWYQQALGQGPQFIFQYYREEENGRGNFPPRFSGLQFPNYSSELNVNALELDDSALYLCASSLRGGPLEQYFGPGTRLTVT.

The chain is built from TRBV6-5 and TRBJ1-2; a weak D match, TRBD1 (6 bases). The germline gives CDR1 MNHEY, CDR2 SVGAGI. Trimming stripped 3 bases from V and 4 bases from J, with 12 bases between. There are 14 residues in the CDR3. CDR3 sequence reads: CASSYGRGGYGYTF. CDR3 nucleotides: TGTGCCAGCAGTTATGGCAGGGGTGGCTATGGCTACACCTTC.

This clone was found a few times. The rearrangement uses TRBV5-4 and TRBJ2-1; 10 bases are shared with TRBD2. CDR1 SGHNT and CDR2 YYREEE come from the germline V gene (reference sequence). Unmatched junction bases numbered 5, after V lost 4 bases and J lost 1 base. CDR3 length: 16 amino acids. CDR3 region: CASSPQLAGSYNEQFF. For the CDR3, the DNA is TGTGCCAGCAGCCCACAACTAGCGGGGTCCTACAATGAGCAGTTCTTC.

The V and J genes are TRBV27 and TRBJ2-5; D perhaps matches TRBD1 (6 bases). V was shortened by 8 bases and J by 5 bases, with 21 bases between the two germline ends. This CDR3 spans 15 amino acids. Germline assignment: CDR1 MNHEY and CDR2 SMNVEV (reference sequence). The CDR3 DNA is TGTGCCAGCCATAATACTTGGGGGCCCAGTGAGACCCAGTACTTC. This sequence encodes CASHNTWGPSETQYF.

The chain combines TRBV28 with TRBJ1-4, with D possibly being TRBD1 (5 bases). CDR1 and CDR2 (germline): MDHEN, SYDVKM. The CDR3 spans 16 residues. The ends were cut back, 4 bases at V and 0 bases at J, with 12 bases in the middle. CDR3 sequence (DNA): TGTGCCAGCAGTTCGGGGGACGGAGCAACTAATGAAAAACTGTTTTTT. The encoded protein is CASSSGDGATNEKLFF.

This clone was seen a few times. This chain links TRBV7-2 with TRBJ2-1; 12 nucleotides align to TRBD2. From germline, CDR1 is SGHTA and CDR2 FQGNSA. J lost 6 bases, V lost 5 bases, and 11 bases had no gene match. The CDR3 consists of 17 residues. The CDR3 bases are TGTGCCAGCAGCCCCCAAGGGCTAGCGGGGGGGCTCAATGAGCAGTTCTTC. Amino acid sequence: CASSPQGLAGGLNEQFF.

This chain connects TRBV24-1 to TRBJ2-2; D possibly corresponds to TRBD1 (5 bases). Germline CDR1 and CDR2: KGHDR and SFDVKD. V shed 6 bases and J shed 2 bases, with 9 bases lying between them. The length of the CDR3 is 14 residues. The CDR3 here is CATSYRRNTGELFF. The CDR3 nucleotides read TGTGCCACCAGTTACAGGAGAAACACCGGGGAGCTGTTTTTT.

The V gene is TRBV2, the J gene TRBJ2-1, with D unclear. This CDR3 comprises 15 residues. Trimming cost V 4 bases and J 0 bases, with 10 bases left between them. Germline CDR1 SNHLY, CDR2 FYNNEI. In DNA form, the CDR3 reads TGTGCCAGCAGTGTTACCTTTAGCTCCTACAATGAGCAGTTCTTC. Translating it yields CASSVTFSSYNEQFF.

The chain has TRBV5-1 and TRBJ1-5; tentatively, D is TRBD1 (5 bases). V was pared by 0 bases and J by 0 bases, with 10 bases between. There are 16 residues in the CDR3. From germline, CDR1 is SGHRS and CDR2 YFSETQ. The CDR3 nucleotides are TGCGCCAGCAGCTTGGGCGGGGGAGGTAGCAATCAGCCCCAGCATTTT. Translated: CASSLGGGGSNQPQHF.

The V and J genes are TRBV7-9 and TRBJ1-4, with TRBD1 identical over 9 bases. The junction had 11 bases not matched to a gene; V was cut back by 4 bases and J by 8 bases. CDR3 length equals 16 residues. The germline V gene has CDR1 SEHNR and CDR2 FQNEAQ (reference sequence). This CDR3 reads CASSSGQGRVGEKLFF. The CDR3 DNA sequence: TGTGCCAGCAGCTCGGGACAGGGACGCGTCGGGGAAAAACTGTTTTTT.

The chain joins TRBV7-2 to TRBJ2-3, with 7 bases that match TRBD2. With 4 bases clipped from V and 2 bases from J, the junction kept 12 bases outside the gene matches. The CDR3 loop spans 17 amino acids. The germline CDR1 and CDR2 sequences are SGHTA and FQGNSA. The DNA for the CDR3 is TGTGCCAGCAGCTGGAGCCTAGCGGTCCTTCTCACAGATACGCAGTATTTT. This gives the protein CASSWSLAVLLTDTQYF.

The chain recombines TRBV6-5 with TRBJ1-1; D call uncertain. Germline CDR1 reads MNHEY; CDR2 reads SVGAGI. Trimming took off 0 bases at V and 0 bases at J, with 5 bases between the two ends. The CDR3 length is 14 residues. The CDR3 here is CASSYSNMNTEAFF. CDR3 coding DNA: TGTGCCAGCAGTTACTCTAACATGAACACTGAAGCTTTCTTT.

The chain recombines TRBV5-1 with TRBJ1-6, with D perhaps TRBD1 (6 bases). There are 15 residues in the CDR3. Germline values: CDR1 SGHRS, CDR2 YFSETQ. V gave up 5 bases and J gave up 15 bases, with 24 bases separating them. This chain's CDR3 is CASSPPEQGRALLHF. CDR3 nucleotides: TGCGCCAGCAGTCCGCCCGAACAGGGCCGTGCACTCCTCCACTTT.

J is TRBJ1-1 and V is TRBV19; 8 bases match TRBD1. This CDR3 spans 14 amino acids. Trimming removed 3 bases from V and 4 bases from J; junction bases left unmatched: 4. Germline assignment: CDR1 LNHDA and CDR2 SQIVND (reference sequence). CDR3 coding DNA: TGTGCCAGTAGTATCCCAGGGGGCCGCACTGAAGCTTTCTTT. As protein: CASSIPGGRTEAFF. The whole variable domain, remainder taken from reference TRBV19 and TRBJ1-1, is DGGITQSPKYLFRKEGQNVTLSCEQNLNHDAMYWYRQDPGQGLRLIYYSQIVNDFQKGDIAEGYSVSREKKESFPLTVTSAQKNPTAFYLCASSIPGGRTEAFFGQGTRLTVV.

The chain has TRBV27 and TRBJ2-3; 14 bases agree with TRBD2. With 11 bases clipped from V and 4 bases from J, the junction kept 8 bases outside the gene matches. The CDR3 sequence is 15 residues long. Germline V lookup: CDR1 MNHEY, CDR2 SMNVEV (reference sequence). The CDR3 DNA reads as TGTGCCGTGGGGACTAGCGGGAGATTGGCAGATACGCAGTATTTT. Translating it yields CAVGTSGRLADTQYF.

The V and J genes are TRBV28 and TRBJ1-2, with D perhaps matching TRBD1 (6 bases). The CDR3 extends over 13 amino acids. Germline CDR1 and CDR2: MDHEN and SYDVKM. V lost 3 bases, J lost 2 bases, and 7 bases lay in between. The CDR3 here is CASSFGQNYGYTF. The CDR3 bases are TGTGCCAGCAGTTTCGGACAGAACTATGGCTACACCTTC.

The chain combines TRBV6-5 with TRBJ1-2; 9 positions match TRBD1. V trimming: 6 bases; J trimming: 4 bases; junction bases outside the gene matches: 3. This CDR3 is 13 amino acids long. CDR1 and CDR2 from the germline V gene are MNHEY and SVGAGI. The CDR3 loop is CASRTGGVYGYTF. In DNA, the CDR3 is TGTGCCAGCAGAACAGGGGGCGTCTATGGCTACACCTTC.

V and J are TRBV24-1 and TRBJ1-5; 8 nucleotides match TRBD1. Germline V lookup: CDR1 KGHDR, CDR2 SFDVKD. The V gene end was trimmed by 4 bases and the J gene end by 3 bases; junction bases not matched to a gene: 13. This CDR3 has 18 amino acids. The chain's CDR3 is CATSDADREPFDNQPQHF. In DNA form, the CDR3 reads TGTGCCACCAGTGACGCGGACAGGGAGCCGTTTGACAATCAGCCCCAGCATTTT.

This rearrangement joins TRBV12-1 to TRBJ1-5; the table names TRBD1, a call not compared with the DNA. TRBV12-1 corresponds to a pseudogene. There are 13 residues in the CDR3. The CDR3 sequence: CASSLDRYQPQHF. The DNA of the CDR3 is TGTGCCAGCAGCTTGGACAGGTATCAGCCCCAGCATTTT.